Following are 20 T cell receptor beta chains from one sample sequenced in a study of a mutant IDH1 vaccine in newly diagnosed glioma. Time point of the sample: baseline, week 1 (first vaccination visit). This sample's treatment: pre-vaccination baseline after standard-of-care therapy. TCRdb keeps only in-frame clones here, not all; method: immunoSEQ multiplex PCR. The sample yields 15,000 to 20,000 clones, 80% seen once. The specimen comprised PBMCs, sampled from a glioma patient treated with radiotherapy, temozolomide or both. These receptors originate from a man aged 35 to 55 with glioma.

The CDR3 protein is CASSEEGIQDTQYF. In DNA, the CDR3 is TGTGCCAGCAGTGAAGAGGGGATTCAAGATACGCAGTATTTT. The chain is built from TRBV2 and TRBJ2-3, with a possible D match to TRBD1 (5 bases). V gave up 1 base and J gave up 5 bases, with 10 bases separating them. Germline CDR1 is SNHLY and CDR2 is FYNNEI. The CDR3 is 14 residues long.

The chain is built from TRBV7-9 and TRBJ2-1, with TRBD2 matching 10 bases. Germline values: CDR1 SEHNR, CDR2 FQNEAQ (reference sequence). With 2 bases clipped from V and 1 base from J, the junction kept 5 bases outside the gene matches. The CDR3 length is 17 residues. CDR3 sequence reads: CASSLSASGRSYNEQFF. Here the CDR3 DNA reads TGTGCCAGCAGCTTAAGCGCTAGCGGGAGATCCTACAATGAGCAGTTCTTC.

This chain uses TRBV29-1 with TRBJ1-5; 8 positions agree with TRBD1. There are 13 residues in the CDR3. CDR1 SQVTM and CDR2 ANQGSEA come from the germline V gene. Trimming at V came to 6 bases and at J to 3 bases, leaving 4 bases not matched to a gene. The CDR3 loop reads CSVATGVNQPQHF. The CDR3 bases are TGCAGCGTAGCGACAGGGGTCAATCAGCCCCAGCATTTT.

For this clone: The CDR3 carries no conserved terminal phenylalanine or tryptophan, so it likely arises from a read error. The limits of the CDR3 on the DNA are not certain, so only TCRdb's listed CDR3 is given. V and J are TRBV6-6 and TRBJ2-4; the table gives TRBD2 as D, unverified against the DNA. CDR1 and CDR2 from the germline V gene are MNHNY and SVGAGI (reference sequence). The CDR3 has 13 amino acids, counting both end residues. CDR3 sequence reads: CASSDLGLAGWSL.

V and J are TRBV28 and TRBJ1-5; D uncertain. The CDR3 extends over 14 amino acids. V dropped 9 bases and J dropped 2 bases, with 14 bases sitting between them. CDR1 and CDR2 from the germline V gene are MDHEN and SYDVKM. CDR3 in amino acids: CASKDGMGNQPQHF. CDR3 nucleotides: TGTGCCAGTAAGGACGGGATGGGCAATCAGCCCCAGCATTTT.

The rearrangement joins TRBV11-2 to TRBJ1-2, with D maybe TRBD1 (5 bases). The CDR3 runs 15 residues. V was cut by 0 bases and J by 4 bases, with 12 bases left in between. The germline V gene encodes CDR1 SGHAT and CDR2 FQNNGV. DNA of the CDR3: TGTGCCAGCAGCTTAGATCTGGGGGGAATCTATGGCTACACCTTC. It yields the protein CASSLDLGGIYGYTF.

This chain links TRBV7-6 with TRBJ1-3; D uncertain. Trimming removed 0 bases at V and 0 bases at J, with 6 bases between. Germline V gene data show CDR1 as SGHVS and CDR2 as FNYEAQ. The CDR3 is 15 amino acids. This chain's CDR3 is CASSLARSSGNTIYF. The CDR3 nucleotides are TGTGCCAGCAGCTTAGCGCGCAGCTCTGGAAACACCATATATTTT. Based on the CDR3 plus reference TRBV7-6 and TRBJ1-3, the full variable domain is GAGVSQSPRYKVTKRGQDVALRCDPISGHVSLYWYRQALGQGPEFLTYFNYEAQQDKSGLPNDRFSAERPEGSISTLTIQRTEQRDSAMYRCASSLARSSGNTIYFGEGSWLTVV.

A single count supports this clone. The chain employs TRBV11-2 and TRBJ2-7; TRBD2 matches 13 bases. J was trimmed by 6 bases and V by 6 bases; bases with no gene match: 8. The CDR3 runs 15 residues. Germline assignment: CDR1 SGHAT and CDR2 FQNNGV. The CDR3: CASRAGTSGTGEQYV. Written as DNA, the CDR3 is TGTGCCAGCAGAGCCGGGACTAGCGGGACAGGCGAGCAGTACGTC.

The chain's CDR3 is CASSQGILRRVAGNTIYF. CDR3 in DNA: TGCGCCAGCAGCCAGGGAATCCTCAGGAGGGTCGCTGGAAACACCATATATTTT. This sequence joins TRBV4-1 and TRBJ1-3; D is undetermined. CDR1 MGHRA and CDR2 YSYEKL come from the germline V gene. The length of the CDR3 is 18 residues. The germline V and J ends were trimmed by 3 bases and 2 bases, with 20 bases remaining between them.

This clone turned up a few times. The rearrangement links TRBV27 to TRBJ2-1; 14 positions agree with TRBD2. The CDR3 consists of 16 residues. The germline CDR1 and CDR2 sequences are MNHEY and SMNVEV (reference sequence). The V segment lost 5 bases and the J segment 9 bases; nucleotides outside the gene matches: 9. The CDR3 is CASSDRGLAGAGEQFF. DNA of the CDR3: TGTGCCAGCAGTGATAGGGGACTAGCGGGAGCGGGTGAGCAGTTCTTC.

This chain uses TRBV5-5 with TRBJ2-3; a possible D gene is TRBD2 (6 bases). The CDR3 contains 15 residues. In germline, CDR1 is SGHKS, CDR2 YYEKEE (reference sequence). V was pared by 5 bases and J by 2 bases, with 15 bases between. The CDR3 region has the DNA TGTGCCAGCAGACGTGGAATAGCGGACACAGATACGCAGTATTTT. As protein: CASRRGIADTDTQYF.

The chain joins TRBV20-1 to TRBJ1-2; no definite D call. The germline CDR1 and CDR2 sequences are DFQATT and SNEGSKA (reference sequence). Trimming removed 5 bases from V and 6 bases from J, with 10 bases in between. The CDR3 has 11 residues. CDR3 DNA sequence: TGCAGTGCTCTGATGATAGATGGCTACACCTTC. It encodes CSALMIDGYTF.

V is TRBV2 and J is TRBJ1-1, with TRBD1 as a possible D gene (5 bases). Germline CDR1 reads SNHLY; CDR2 reads FYNNEI. Trimming pared 8 bases from V and 2 bases from J, leaving 12 bases between. This CDR3 is 13 amino acids long. DNA of the CDR3: TGTGCCAGCTCCCGTGGGGGAAACACTGAAGCTTTCTTT. Its protein product is CASSRGGNTEAFF.

The CDR3 coding sequence is TGTGCCAGCAGCTTAGCGTGGCAGGGCCAAGGGGAGACCCAGTACTTC. This translates into CASSLAWQGQGETQYF. This chain links TRBV7-8 with TRBJ2-5, with a possible D match to TRBD1 (5 bases). The CDR3 has 16 amino acids. Deletions cut 0 bases from V and 5 bases from J, with 16 bases between. Germline CDR1 and CDR2: SGHVS and FQNEAQ.

Only a few counts were recorded for this clone. This sequence joins TRBV11-2 and TRBJ2-2; D call uncertain. CDR1 is SGHAT and CDR2 is FQNNGV in the germline V gene. V was pared by 0 bases and J by 4 bases, with 0 bases between. CDR3 length equals 12 residues. CDR3 sequence: CASSLDTGELFF. CDR3 coding DNA: TGTGCCAGCAGCTTAGACACCGGGGAGCTGTTTTTT.

This chain connects TRBV18 to TRBJ2-5; D may be TRBD2 (6 bases). The CDR3 has 13 residues. Looked up from germline, CDR1 is KGHSH and CDR2 is LQKENI. V dropped 8 bases and J dropped 5 bases, with 15 bases sitting between them. The CDR3 reads CASAPRDWETQYF. DNA of the CDR3: TGTGCCAGCGCTCCGCGGGATTGGGAGACCCAGTACTTC.

The rearrangement links TRBV19 to TRBJ2-3, with 9 bases lining up with TRBD2. From germline, CDR1 is LNHDA and CDR2 SQIVND (reference sequence). The CDR3 totals 17 residues. J gave up 4 bases and V 3 bases, and 11 bases lay outside the gene matches. The CDR3, as DNA: TGTGCCAGTAGTATCATGCCCGGACTAGCGTCCCCAGATACGCAGTATTTT. This encodes CASSIMPGLASPDTQYF.

This clone was recorded once. The chain is built from TRBV12-2 and TRBJ1-3. TRBV12-2 is a recognized pseudogene. The CDR3 runs 17 residues. CDR3: CASRLDVRGGSGNTIYF. CDR3 nucleotides: TGTGCAAGTCGCTTAGATGTTCGGGGAGGGTCTGGAAACACCATATATTTT.

The rearrangement uses TRBV7-2 and TRBJ1-5; D gene unclear. CDR1 and CDR2 from the germline V gene are SGHTA and FQGNSA. The CDR3 is 14 residues long. With 1 base removed from V and 0 bases from J, the gap between germline ends came to 4 bases. This CDR3 is CASSLVRSNQPQHF. In nucleotides, the CDR3 is TGTGCCAGCAGCTTAGTCCGTAGCAATCAGCCCCAGCATTTT.

The chain uses TRBV11-2 and TRBJ2-5, with D maybe TRBD2 (7 bases). The CDR3 is 17 residues long. Germline CDR1 SGHAT, CDR2 FQNNGV. V lost 5 bases to trimming and J lost 2 bases, with 21 bases between them. In DNA form, the CDR3 reads TGTGCCAGCAGCGCCCAGGGAGGGGGAGTGATTCAAGAGACCCAGTACTTC. Its protein is CASSAQGGGVIQETQYF.